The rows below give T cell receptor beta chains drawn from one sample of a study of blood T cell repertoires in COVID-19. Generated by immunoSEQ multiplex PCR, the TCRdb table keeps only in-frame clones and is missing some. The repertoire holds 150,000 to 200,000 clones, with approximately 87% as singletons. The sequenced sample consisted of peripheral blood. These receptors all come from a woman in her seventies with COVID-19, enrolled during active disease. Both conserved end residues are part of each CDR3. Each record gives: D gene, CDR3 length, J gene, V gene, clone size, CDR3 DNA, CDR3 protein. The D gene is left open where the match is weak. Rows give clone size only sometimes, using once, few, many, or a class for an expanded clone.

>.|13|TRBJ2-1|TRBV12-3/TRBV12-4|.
TGTGCCCGGGTAGGCGAGGCGTTTTATGAGCAGTTCTTC
CARVGEAFYEQFF
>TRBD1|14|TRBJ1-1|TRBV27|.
TGTGCCAGCAGTTTAACAGGGGGCTACTCTGAAGCTTTCTTT
CASSLTGGYSEAFF
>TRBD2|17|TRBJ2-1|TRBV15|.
TGTGCCACCAGCAGGTTCGCCGCCGGCGGGAGGGCCGATGAGCAGTTCTTC
CATSRFAAGGRADEQFF
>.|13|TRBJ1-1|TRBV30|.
TGTGCCTGGGACAGGATCACAAGGACTGAAGCTTTCTTT
CAWDRITRTEAFF
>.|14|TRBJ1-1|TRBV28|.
TGTGCCAGCAGCCGCGGGGGGGTTGGCACTGAAGCTTTCTTT
CASSRGGVGTEAFF
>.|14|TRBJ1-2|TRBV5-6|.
TGTGCCAGCAGCTTGACGTGGGGGGTCTATGGCTACACCTTC
CASSLTWGVYGYTF
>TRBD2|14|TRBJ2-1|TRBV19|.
TGTGCCAGTAAATCTAGCGGGAGAGTATATGAGCAGTTCTTC
CASKSSGRVYEQFF
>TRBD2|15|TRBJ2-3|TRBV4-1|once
TGCGCCAGCAGCCCGGGACTAGCGGGAACAGATACGCAGTATTTT
CASSPGLAGTDTQYF
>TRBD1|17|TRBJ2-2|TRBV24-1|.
TGTGCCACCAGTGCCATCACAGGGGGCGCCGACACCGGGGAGCTGTTTTTT
CATSAITGGADTGELFF
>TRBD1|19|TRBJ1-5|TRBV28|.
TGTGCCAGCAGTCCCCCCGGGACAGGAGATTTGGATAGCAATCAGCCCCAGCATTTT
CASSPPGTGDLDSNQPQHF
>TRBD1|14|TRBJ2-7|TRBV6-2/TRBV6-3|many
TGTGCCAGCAGCACCGGGACAGGGGGCCACGAGCAGTACTTC
CASSTGTGGHEQYF
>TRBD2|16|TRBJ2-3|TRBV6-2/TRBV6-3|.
TGTGCCAGCAGCCTGGCGGGGACTAGCGGAACAGATACGCAGTATTTT
CASSLAGTSGTDTQYF
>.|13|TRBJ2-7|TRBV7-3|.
TGTGCCAGCAGCTTAGGGTCGGGCTACGAGCAGTACTTC
CASSLGSGYEQYF
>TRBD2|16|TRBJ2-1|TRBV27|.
TGTGCCAGCAGTTACTCAGCGGGAGGCCTTTACAATGAGCAGTTCTTC
CASSYSAGGLYNEQFF
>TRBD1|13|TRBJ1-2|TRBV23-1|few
TGCGCCAGCAGTCAATTTGGGACAGGGTGCTACACCTTC
CASSQFGTGCYTF
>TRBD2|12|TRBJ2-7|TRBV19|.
TGTGCCACGGGACTAGCGGGAGGCGAGCAGTACTTC
CATGLAGGEQYF
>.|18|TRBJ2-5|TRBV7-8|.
TGTGCCAGCAGCTTAGGTTGGGGTCGGCAGGAGGGTGAAGAGACCCAGTACTTC
CASSLGWGRQEGEETQYF
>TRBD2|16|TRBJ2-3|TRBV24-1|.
TGTGCCACCAGTGATCCAGATAGCGGGAGTATAGATACGCAGTATTTT
CATSDPDSGSIDTQYF
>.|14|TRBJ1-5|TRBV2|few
TGTGCCAGCACGGGGGGCGTGGGCAATCAGCCCCAGCATTTT
CASTGGVGNQPQHF
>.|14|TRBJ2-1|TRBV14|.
TGTGCCAGCAGCCGGACCTTAGGAGGTAATGAGCAGTTCTTC
CASSRTLGGNEQFF
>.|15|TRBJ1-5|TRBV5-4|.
TGTGCCAGCAGCTCGGACCCAGGGGAGTATCAGCCCCAGCATTTT
CASSSDPGEYQPQHF
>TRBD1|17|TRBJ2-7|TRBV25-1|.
TGTGCCAGCACCGGCTTTCGTGGACAGGGCCGTTCCTACGAGCAGTACTTC
CASTGFRGQGRSYEQYF
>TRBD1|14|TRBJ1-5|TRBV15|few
TGTGCCACCAGCAGAGGCCAGGGGGTTCAGCCCCAGCATTTT
CATSRGQGVQPQHF
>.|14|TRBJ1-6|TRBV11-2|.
TGTGCCAGCAGCTTCGGCAGGGGCGGATCACCCCTCCACTTT
CASSFGRGGSPLHF
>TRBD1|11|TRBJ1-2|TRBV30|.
TGTGCCTGGTGGGACAGCCGGGGCTACACCTTC
CAWWDSRGYTF
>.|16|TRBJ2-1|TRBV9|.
TGTGCCAGCAGCGTAGCTTCAGGGGGGATCTACAATGAGCAGTTCTTC
CASSVASGGIYNEQFF
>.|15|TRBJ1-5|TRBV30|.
TGTGCCTGGAGTGTAGTTGGGGAGCAACGGGGGCCCCAGCATTTT
CAWSVVGEQRGPQHF
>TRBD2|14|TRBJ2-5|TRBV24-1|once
TGTGCCACCAGTGACCCCGGGGGGGTGGAGACCCAGTACTTC
CATSDPGGVETQYF
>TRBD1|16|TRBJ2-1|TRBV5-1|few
TGCGCCAGCAGCTTGGATGGGACAGGCCTTTTCAATGAGCAGTTCTTC
CASSLDGTGLFNEQFF
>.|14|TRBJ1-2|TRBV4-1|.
TGCGCCAGCAGCCAAGCGGCGGAGAAATACGGCTACACCTTC
CASSQAAEKYGYTF
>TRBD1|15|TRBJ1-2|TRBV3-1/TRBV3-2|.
TGTGCCAGCAGCCGAGACAGGGGAAGTAACTATGGCTACACCTTC
CASSRDRGSNYGYTF
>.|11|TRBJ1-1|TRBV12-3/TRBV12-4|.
TGTGCCAGCAGGAAAGGACAAAAAGCTTTCTTT
CASRKGQKAFF
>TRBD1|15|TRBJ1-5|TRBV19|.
TGTGCCAGTAGTACGGGACAGAGAGGTTCTCAGCCCCAGCATTTT
CASSTGQRGSQPQHF
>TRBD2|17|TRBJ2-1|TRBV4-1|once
TGCGCCAGCAGCCAAGGAATTAGCGGGAGCTCCTACAATGAGCAGTTCTTC
CASSQGISGSSYNEQFF
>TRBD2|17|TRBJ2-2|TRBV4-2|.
TGTGCCAGCAGCCAATTCACTAGCGGGATTTGGGCCGGGGAGCTGTTTTTT
CASSQFTSGIWAGELFF
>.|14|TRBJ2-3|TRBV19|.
TGTGCCAGTAGTATAGTGCAGGGTGAAGATACGCAGTATTTT
CASSIVQGEDTQYF
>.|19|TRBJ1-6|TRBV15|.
TGTGCCACCAGCAGAGACGGAGTCCCTAGGGGATCCTATAATTCACCCCTCCACTTT
CATSRDGVPRGSYNSPLHF
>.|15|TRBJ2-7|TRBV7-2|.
TGTGCCAGCAGCGTCAGTTGGGTAGCGCGTTACGAGCAGTACTTC
CASSVSWVARYEQYF
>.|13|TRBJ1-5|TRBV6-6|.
TGTGCCAGCAGTTACTCCAGGGAGGGGCCCCAGCATTTT
CASSYSREGPQHF
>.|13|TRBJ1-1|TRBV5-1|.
TGCGCCAGCAGCTTGGCGGGGTATTCTGAAGCTTTCTTT
CASSLAGYSEAFF
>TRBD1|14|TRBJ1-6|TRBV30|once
TGTGCCTGGAATGGCAGGGGGCGCGGGTCACCCCTCCACTTT
CAWNGRGRGSPLHF
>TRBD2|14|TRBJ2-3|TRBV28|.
TGTGCCAGCCCACCTAGCGGGAGAACAGATACGCAGTATTTT
CASPPSGRTDTQYF
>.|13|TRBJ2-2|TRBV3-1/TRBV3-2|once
TGTGCCAGCAGCCAATTGGCCACCGGGGAGCTGTTTTTT
CASSQLATGELFF
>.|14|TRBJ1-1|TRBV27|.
TGTGCCAGCAGTCATGGACAATCCCGAACTGAAGCTTTCTTT
CASSHGQSRTEAFF
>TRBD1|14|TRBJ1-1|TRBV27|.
TGTGCCAGCAGTTTTGGACAGGGGAACACTGAAGCTTTCTTT
CASSFGQGNTEAFF
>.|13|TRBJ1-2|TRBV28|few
TGTGCCAGCAGTCCCGACTGGAACTATGGCTACACCTTC
CASSPDWNYGYTF
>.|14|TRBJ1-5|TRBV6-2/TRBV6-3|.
TGTGCCAGCAGTTACCCCAGGGAGGGGCAGCCCCAGCATTTT
CASSYPREGQPQHF
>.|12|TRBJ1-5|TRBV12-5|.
TGTGCTAGTGGTTTGCCGGATCAGCCCCAGCATTTT
CASGLPDQPQHF
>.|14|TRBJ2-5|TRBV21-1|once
TGTGCCAGCAGCAATCGACAGGGAAAAGAGACCCAGTACTTC
CASSNRQGKETQYF